This is a list of T cell receptor beta chains from one sample in a study of T cell responses to AZD1222 COVID-19 vaccine. Sequencing used immunoSEQ multiplex PCR; TCRdb keeps in-frame clones, though not all of them. Found here are over 100,000 clones, around 84% of them singletons; the top ten hold around 10%. The specimen was peripheral blood, collected on day 0 of AZD1222 vaccination. The receptors stem from an adult in good health. Each CDR3 is given with its conserved first and last residue. The D gene is left open where the match is weak. Expanded clones are given a class, and other clones once, few, many or no size at all.

d_call j_call clone_size v_call cdr3_aa cdr3_nt
NA TRBJ1-4 few TRBV7-9 CASSLGSPATNEKLFF TGTGCCAGCAGCTTAGGCTCACCCGCGACTAATGAAAAACTGTTTTTT
NA TRBJ1-4 NA TRBV19 CASSPFQGNEKLFF TGTGCCAGTAGCCCCTTTCAGGGTAATGAAAAACTGTTTTTT
NA TRBJ2-7 NA TRBV15 CATSRDRWLAAEQYF TGTGCCACCAGCAGAGATAGGTGGCTGGCGGCTGAGCAGTACTTC
NA TRBJ2-7 NA TRBV2 CASSFLGGLQYF TGTGCCAGCAGTTTCCTAGGCGGGTTGCAGTACTTC
NA TRBJ2-1 NA TRBV7-2 CASSLRGPNYNEQFF TGTGCCAGCAGCTTGCGGGGGCCGAACTACAATGAGCAGTTCTTC
TRBD1 TRBJ2-2 NA TRBV7-9 CASHRGTGELFF TGTGCCAGCCACAGGGGAACCGGGGAGCTGTTTTTT
NA TRBJ1-1 NA TRBV27 CASSVRELSTEAFF TGTGCCAGCAGTGTCAGGGAGTTGAGCACTGAAGCTTTCTTT
TRBD2 TRBJ2-3 NA TRBV6-1 CASSATGGAQRDTQYF TGTGCCAGCAGTGCCACCGGGGGGGCGCAAAGAGATACGCAGTATTTT
NA TRBJ1-2 NA TRBV10-2 CASSGRGGYTF TGCGCCAGCAGCGGAAGGGGTGGCTACACCTTC
NA TRBJ2-3 NA TRBV2 CASSDGFTDTQYF TGTGCCAGCAGTGATGGCTTCACAGATACGCAGTATTTT
NA TRBJ2-1 NA TRBV27 CASSLSPGVSSYNEQFF TGTGCCAGCAGTTTATCCCCGGGCGTCAGCTCCTACAATGAGCAGTTCTTC
NA TRBJ1-2 NA TRBV2 CASSEVRLTNYGYTF TGTGCCAGCAGTGAAGTCCGTCTGACTAACTATGGCTACACCTTC
NA TRBJ2-7 NA TRBV28 CASSLGGPGNEQYF TGTGCCAGCAGTTTAGGCGGACCGGGAAACGAGCAGTACTTC
TRBD1 TRBJ1-4 NA TRBV9 CASSVGDSLVNEKLFF TGTGCCAGCAGCGTAGGGGACAGCCTCGTTAATGAAAAACTGTTTTTT
NA TRBJ1-6 NA TRBV18 CASSPRIQGYSYNSPLHF TGTGCCAGCTCACCACGGATTCAGGGATACTCCTATAATTCACCCCTCCACTTT
TRBD1 TRBJ1-6 NA TRBV28 CASSLGGTDSPLHF TGTGCCAGCAGTTTAGGGGGGACAGATTCACCCCTCCACTTT
TRBD1 TRBJ1-2 NA TRBV6-5 CASSYSGQGVGGYTF TGTGCCAGCAGTTACTCGGGACAGGGGGTTGGGGGCTACACCTTC
NA TRBJ2-4 NA TRBV7-8 CASSRERVLAKNIQYF TGTGCCAGCAGCCGGGAGAGGGTGTTAGCCAAAAACATTCAGTACTTC
NA TRBJ1-6 once TRBV5-1 CASSPRKGNSPLHF TGCGCCAGCAGCCCCCGAAAGGGGAATTCACCCCTCCACTTT
NA TRBJ2-1 NA TRBV5-1 CASSLELFYNEQFF TGCGCCAGCAGCTTGGAGCTATTCTACAATGAGCAGTTCTTC
NA TRBJ1-1 NA TRBV4-2 CASSQDNTENTEAFF TGTGCCAGCAGCCAAGATAATACCGAGAACACTGAAGCTTTCTTT
NA TRBJ2-7 once TRBV3-1/TRBV3-2 CASSQGGTYEQYF TGTGCCAGCAGCCAAGGGGGAACCTACGAGCAGTACTTC
NA TRBJ1-2 NA TRBV4-3 CASSHPGTANYGYTF TGCGCCAGCAGCCACCCCGGGACGGCCAACTATGGCTACACCTTC
NA TRBJ1-2 NA TRBV6-5 CASSSGTDYGYTF TGTGCCAGCAGTTCCGGGACGGACTATGGCTACACCTTC
NA TRBJ2-5 NA TRBV12-3/TRBV12-4 CASSYSRGETQYF TGTGCCAGCAGCTATAGTCGTGGCGAGACCCAGTACTTC
TRBD1 TRBJ1-2 NA TRBV2 CASSSPAGQYNYGYTF TGTGCCAGCAGTTCCCCGGCGGGACAGTACAACTATGGCTACACCTTC
TRBD2 TRBJ2-5 NA TRBV9 CASSVSGASETQYF TGTGCCAGCAGCGTTAGCGGGGCGTCAGAGACCCAGTACTTC
NA TRBJ2-7 NA TRBV30 CAWSAGDPYEQYF TGTGCCTGGAGCGCGGGTGACCCCTACGAGCAGTACTTC
NA TRBJ1-2 NA TRBV7-8 CASSWDLRPYYGYTF TGTGCCAGCAGTTGGGACTTACGTCCCTACTATGGCTACACCTTC
NA TRBJ2-2 NA TRBV7-9 CASSLAWQTNTGELFF TGTGCCAGCAGCTTAGCGTGGCAGACGAACACCGGGGAGCTGTTTTTT
NA TRBJ1-4 NA TRBV18 CASSPPSTNEKLFF TGTGCCAGCTCACCACCGTCAACTAATGAAAAACTGTTTTTT
TRBD1 TRBJ2-5 NA TRBV7-9 CASSPPNRGSTQYF TGTGCCAGCAGTCCACCTAACAGGGGGTCGACCCAGTACTTC
TRBD1 TRBJ1-1 NA TRBV7-9 CASSLAIGQGYTEAFF TGTGCCAGCAGCTTAGCGATCGGACAGGGATATACTGAAGCTTTCTTT
TRBD1 TRBJ1-5 NA TRBV3-1/TRBV3-2 CASSQTGTGSQPQHF TGTGCCAGCAGCCAGACCGGGACAGGGAGTCAGCCCCAGCATTTT
NA TRBJ2-2 NA TRBV28 CASRLTGELFF TGTGCCAGCAGACTCACCGGGGAGCTGTTTTTT
NA TRBJ2-3 once TRBV5-4 CASSLGFIKQYF TGTGCCAGCAGCTTGGGGTTTATTAAGCAGTATTTT
NA TRBJ1-2 NA TRBV3-1/TRBV3-2 CASSLSALKSYGYTF TGTGCCAGCAGCCTCTCAGCCTTAAAGTCCTATGGCTACACCTTC
TRBD1 TRBJ1-4 NA TRBV18 CASSPRTGAGANEKLFF TGTGCCAGCTCACCTAGGACAGGGGCCGGCGCTAATGAAAAACTGTTTTTT
NA TRBJ2-5 NA TRBV24-1 CATSDLRVGGETQYF TGTGCCACCAGTGATTTACGGGTAGGGGGAGAGACCCAGTACTTC
TRBD1 TRBJ2-2 NA TRBV7-3 CASSLNTGGAGELFF TGTGCCAGCAGCTTAAACACAGGGGGAGCCGGGGAGCTGTTTTTT
TRBD2 TRBJ2-5 NA TRBV24-1 CATSDLRDGLADIKQETQYF TGTGCCACCAGTGATTTGCGGGACGGGCTAGCGGACATAAAACAAGAGACCCAGTACTTC
NA TRBJ2-1 NA TRBV19 CASTPFAGSSYNEQFF TGTGCCAGTACCCCGTTTGCGGGAAGTTCCTACAATGAGCAGTTCTTC
NA TRBJ2-3 once TRBV27 CASSLPGDTDTQYF TGTGCCAGCAGTTTGCCAGGGGACACAGATACGCAGTATTTT
NA TRBJ1-2 NA TRBV18 CASSLRQEQGYTF TGTGCCAGCTCACTTCGACAGGAGCAAGGCTACACCTTC
NA TRBJ1-6 once TRBV6-1 CASSEVGISYNSPLHF TGTGCCAGCAGTGAAGTAGGGATCTCCTATAATTCACCCCTCCACTTT
TRBD2 TRBJ2-3 NA TRBV10-3 CAISGTLAGGTDTQYF TGTGCCATCAGCGGTACCCTAGCGGGGGGCACAGATACGCAGTATTTT
TRBD2 TRBJ2-2 NA TRBV7-3 CASSLRGLAGVGNTGELFF TGTGCCAGCAGCTTAAGGGGACTAGCGGGAGTCGGGAACACCGGGGAGCTGTTTTTT
TRBD1 TRBJ1-2 NA TRBV2 CASSWDRANYGYTF TGTGCCAGCAGTTGGGACAGGGCTAACTATGGCTACACCTTC
NA TRBJ2-6 NA TRBV19 CASSIDFRQEISGANVLTF TGTGCCAGTAGTATAGATTTCAGGCAGGAGATCTCTGGGGCCAACGTCCTGACTTTC
NA TRBJ2-5 NA TRBV7-5 CVRSFSGLAGMVSQETQYF TGTGTCAGAAGCTTTTCCGGACTAGCGGGCATGGTCTCACAAGAGACCCAGTACTTC
TRBD1 TRBJ2-7 once TRBV5-1 CASSRDRADEQYF TGCGCCAGCAGCCGGGACAGGGCCGACGAGCAGTACTTC